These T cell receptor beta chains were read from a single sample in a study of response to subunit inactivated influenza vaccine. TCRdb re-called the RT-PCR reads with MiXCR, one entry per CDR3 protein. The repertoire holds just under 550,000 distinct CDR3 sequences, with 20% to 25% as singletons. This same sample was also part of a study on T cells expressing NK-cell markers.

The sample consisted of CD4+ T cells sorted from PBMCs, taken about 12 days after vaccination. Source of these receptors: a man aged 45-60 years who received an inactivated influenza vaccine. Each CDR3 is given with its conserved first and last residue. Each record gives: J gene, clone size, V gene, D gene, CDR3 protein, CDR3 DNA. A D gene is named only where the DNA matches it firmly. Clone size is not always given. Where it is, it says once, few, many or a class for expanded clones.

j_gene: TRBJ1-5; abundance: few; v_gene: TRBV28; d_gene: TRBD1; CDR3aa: CASDRTGGARQPQHF; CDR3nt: TGTGCCAGCGACCGGACAGGGGGCGCTAGGCAGCCCCAGCATTTT
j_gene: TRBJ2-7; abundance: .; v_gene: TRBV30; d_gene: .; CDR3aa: CAWSYQGPNEQYF; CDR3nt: TGTGCCTGGAGCTACCAGGGTCCCAACGAGCAGTACTTC
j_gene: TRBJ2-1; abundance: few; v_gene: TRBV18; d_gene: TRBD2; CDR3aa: CASSPGRESYNEQFF; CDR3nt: TGTGCCAGCTCACCAGGGCGGGAGTCCTACAATGAGCAGTTCTTC
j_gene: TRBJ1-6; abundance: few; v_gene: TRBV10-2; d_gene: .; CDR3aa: CASSDRGVVSNSPLHF; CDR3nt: TGCGCCAGCAGTGATCGGGGCGTCGTTAGTAATTCACCCCTCCACTTT
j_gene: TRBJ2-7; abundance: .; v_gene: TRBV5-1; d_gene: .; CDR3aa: CASSLGASPPPEQYF; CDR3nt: TGCGCCAGCAGCTTGGGGGCCTCACCCCCCCCGGAGCAGTACTTC
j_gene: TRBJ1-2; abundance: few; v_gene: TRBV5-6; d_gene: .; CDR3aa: CASSLGSPPRGYTF; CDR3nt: TGTGCCAGCAGCTTGGGGTCTCCTCCTAGGGGCTACACCTTC
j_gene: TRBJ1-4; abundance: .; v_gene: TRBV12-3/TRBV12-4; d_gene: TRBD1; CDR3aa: CASSLVWAGGENEKLFF; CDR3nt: TGTGCCAGCAGTTTGGTTTGGGCAGGGGGAGAAAATGAAAAACTGTTTTTT
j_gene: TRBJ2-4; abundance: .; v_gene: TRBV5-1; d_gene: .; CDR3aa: CASPQGTKNIQYF; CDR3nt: TGCGCCAGTCCACAGGGAACCAAAAACATTCAGTACTTC
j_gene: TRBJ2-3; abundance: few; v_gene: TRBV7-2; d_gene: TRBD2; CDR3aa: CASSLLANTLTDTQYF; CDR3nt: TGTGCCAGCAGTCTACTAGCGAATACCCTCACAGATACGCAGTATTTT
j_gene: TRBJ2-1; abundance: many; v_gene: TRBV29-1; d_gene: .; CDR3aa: CSVLSGLKGNEQFF; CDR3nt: TGCAGCGTTTTGTCAGGGCTCAAGGGGAATGAGCAGTTCTTC
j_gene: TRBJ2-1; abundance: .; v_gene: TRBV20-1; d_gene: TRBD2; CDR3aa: CSAMGLAGAFYEQFF; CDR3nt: TGCAGTGCTATGGGACTAGCGGGAGCGTTCTATGAGCAGTTCTTC
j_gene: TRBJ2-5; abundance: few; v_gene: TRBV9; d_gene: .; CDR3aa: CASSVGQETQYF; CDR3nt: TGTGCCAGCAGCGTGGGTCAAGAGACCCAGTACTTC
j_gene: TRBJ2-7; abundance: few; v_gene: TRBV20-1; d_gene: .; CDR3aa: CSARGAYPAAYEQYF; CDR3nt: TGCAGTGCTAGAGGGGCCTATCCGGCCGCCTACGAGCAGTACTTC
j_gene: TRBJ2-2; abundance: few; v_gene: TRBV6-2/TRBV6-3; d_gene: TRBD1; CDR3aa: CASRQQGTNTGELFF; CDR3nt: TGTGCCAGCAGGCAACAGGGGACGAACACCGGGGAGCTGTTTTTT
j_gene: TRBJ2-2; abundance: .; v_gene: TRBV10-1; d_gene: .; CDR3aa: CASSEPTGELFF; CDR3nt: TGCGCCAGCAGTGAACCCACCGGGGAGCTGTTTTTT
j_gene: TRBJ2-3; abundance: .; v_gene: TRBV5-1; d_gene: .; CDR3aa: CASSLFASTDTQYF; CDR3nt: TGCGCCAGCAGCTTGTTTGCTAGCACAGATACGCAGTATTTT
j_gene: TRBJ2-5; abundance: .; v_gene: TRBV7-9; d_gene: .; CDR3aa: CASSLSGRKWGQETQYF; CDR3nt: TGTGCCAGCAGCTTATCGGGGAGAAAATGGGGCCAAGAGACCCAGTACTTC
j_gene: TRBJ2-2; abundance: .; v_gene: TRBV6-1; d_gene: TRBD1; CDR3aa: CASSPLGQMTGELFF; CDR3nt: TGTGCCAGCAGTCCACTGGGACAGATGACCGGGGAGCTGTTTTTT
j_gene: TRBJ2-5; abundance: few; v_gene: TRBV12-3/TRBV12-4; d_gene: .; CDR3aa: CASSRTPFETQYF; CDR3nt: TGTGCCAGCAGCCGAACACCGTTCGAGACCCAGTACTTC
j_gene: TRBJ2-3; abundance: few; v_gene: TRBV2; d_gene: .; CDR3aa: CASNLVDSTDTQYF; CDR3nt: TGTGCCAGCAACCTCGTCGACAGCACAGATACGCAGTATTTT
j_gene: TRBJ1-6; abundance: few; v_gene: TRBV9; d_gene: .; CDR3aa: CASSVRSTSNSPLHF; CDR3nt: TGTGCCAGCAGCGTGAGGTCGACCTCTAATTCACCCCTCCACTTT
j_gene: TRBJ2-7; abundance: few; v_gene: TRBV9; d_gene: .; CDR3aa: CASSPGRGGEQYF; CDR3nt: TGTGCCAGCAGCCCCGGACGAGGAGGCGAGCAGTACTTC
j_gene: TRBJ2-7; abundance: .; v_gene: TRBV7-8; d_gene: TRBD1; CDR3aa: CASSLVRGRAYEQYF; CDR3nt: TGTGCCAGCAGCTTAGTCAGGGGGCGAGCTTACGAGCAGTACTTC
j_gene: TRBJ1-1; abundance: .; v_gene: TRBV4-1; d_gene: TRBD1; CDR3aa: CASSPDRGREAFF; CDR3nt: TGCGCCAGCAGCCCGGACAGGGGTCGTGAAGCTTTCTTT
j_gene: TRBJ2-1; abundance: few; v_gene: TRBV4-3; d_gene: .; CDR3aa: CASSQTRAPYNEQFF; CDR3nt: TGCGCCAGCAGCCAAACTAGAGCTCCCTACAATGAGCAGTTCTTC
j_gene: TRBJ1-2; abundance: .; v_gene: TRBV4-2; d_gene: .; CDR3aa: CASSQEAGPPWGYGYTF; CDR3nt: TGTGCCAGCAGCCAAGAAGCGGGTCCTCCCTGGGGCTATGGCTACACCTTC
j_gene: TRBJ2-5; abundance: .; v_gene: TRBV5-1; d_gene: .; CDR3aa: CASSSDSSGAQETQYF; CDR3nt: TGCGCCAGCAGCTCGGACTCGTCTGGAGCTCAAGAGACCCAGTACTTC
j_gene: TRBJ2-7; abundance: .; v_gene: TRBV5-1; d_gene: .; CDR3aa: CASSLEFGRGAYEQYF; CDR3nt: TGCGCCAGCAGCTTGGAATTTGGCAGGGGGGCCTACGAGCAGTACTTC
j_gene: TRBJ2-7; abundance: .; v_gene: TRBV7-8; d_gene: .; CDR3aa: CASSPVAGQGRGEQYF; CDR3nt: TGTGCCAGCAGCCCGGTAGCGGGCCAGGGAAGGGGGGAGCAGTACTTC
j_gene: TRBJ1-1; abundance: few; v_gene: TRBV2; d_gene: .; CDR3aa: CASSFKGNTEAFF; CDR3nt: TGTGCCAGCTCTTTTAAAGGGAACACTGAAGCTTTCTTT
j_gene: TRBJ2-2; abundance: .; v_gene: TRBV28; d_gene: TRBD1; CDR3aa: CASSLWGTGDNTGELFF; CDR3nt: TGTGCCAGCAGTTTATGGGGTACAGGGGATAACACCGGGGAGCTGTTTTTT
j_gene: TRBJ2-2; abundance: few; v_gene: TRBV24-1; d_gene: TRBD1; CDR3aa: CATSPGQGRWTGELFF; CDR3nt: TGTGCCACCAGTCCCGGACAGGGAAGATGGACCGGGGAGCTGTTTTTT
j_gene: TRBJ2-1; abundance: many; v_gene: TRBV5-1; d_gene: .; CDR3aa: CASSSGPSGYNEQFF; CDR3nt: TGCGCCAGCAGCTCGGGGCCCTCCGGGTACAATGAGCAGTTCTTC
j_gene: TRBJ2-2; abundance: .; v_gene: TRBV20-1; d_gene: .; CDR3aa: CSARAGLSIPGELFF; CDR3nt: TGCAGTGCTAGAGCTGGACTCAGCATCCCCGGGGAGCTGTTTTTT
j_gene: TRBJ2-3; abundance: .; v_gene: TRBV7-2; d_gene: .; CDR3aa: CASSFGGGPTDTQYF; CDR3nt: TGTGCCAGCAGCTTTGGCGGGGGCCCCACAGATACGCAGTATTTT
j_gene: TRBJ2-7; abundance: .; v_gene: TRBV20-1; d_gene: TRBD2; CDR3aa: CSAGTPGSGRRYEQYF; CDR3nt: TGCAGTGCTGGAACCCCCGGGAGCGGGAGGAGGTACGAGCAGTACTTC
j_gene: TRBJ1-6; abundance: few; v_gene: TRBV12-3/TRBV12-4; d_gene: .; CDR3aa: CASSFSGVNSPLHF; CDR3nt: TGTGCCAGCAGTTTTTCAGGGGTGAATTCACCCCTCCACTTT
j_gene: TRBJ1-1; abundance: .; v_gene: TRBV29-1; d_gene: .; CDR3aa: CSVDSKVGEAFF; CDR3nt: TGCAGCGTTGATTCTAAGGTCGGAGAAGCTTTCTTT
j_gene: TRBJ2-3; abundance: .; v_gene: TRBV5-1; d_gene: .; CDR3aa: CASSTGQSTDTQYF; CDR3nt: TGCGCCAGCAGCACCGGCCAGAGCACAGATACGCAGTATTTT
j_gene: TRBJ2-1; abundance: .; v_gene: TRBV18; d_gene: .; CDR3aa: CASSPEVAARYNEQFF; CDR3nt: TGTGCCAGCTCACCAGAGGTAGCGGCCCGGTACAATGAGCAGTTCTTC
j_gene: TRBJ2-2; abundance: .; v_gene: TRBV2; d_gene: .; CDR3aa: CASQSLEQFGELFF; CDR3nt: TGTGCCAGCCAGTCACTAGAGCAGTTCGGGGAGCTGTTTTTT
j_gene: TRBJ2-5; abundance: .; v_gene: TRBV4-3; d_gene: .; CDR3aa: CASSQGRGGQETQYF; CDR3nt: TGCGCCAGCAGCCAAGGAAGGGGCGGACAAGAGACCCAGTACTTC
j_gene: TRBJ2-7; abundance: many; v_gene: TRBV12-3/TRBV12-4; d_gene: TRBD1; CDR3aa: CASSPPGQIYEQYF; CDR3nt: TGTGCCAGCAGTCCTCCGGGACAGATCTACGAGCAGTACTTC
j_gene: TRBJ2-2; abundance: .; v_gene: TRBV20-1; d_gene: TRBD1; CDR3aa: CSARDSLGQGARNSPNTGELFF; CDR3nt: TGCAGTGCTAGAGATTCACTGGGACAGGGGGCGCGAAATAGCCCGAACACCGGGGAGCTGTTTTTT
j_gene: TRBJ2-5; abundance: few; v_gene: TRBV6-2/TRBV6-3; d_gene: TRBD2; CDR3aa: CASRTSGGYQETQYF; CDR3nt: TGTGCCAGCAGAACTAGCGGGGGGTACCAAGAGACCCAGTACTTC
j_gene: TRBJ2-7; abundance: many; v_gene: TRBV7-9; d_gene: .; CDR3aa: CASSLAGHGKGQYF; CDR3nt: TGTGCCAGCAGCTTAGCGGGACACGGAAAGGGGCAGTACTTC
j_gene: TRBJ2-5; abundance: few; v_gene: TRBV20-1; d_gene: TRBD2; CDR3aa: CSSGLQETQYF; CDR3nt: TGCAGCTCGGGACTACAAGAGACCCAGTACTTC
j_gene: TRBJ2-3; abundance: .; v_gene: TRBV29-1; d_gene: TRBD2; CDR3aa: CSVVIGLAGALDTQYF; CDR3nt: TGCAGCGTTGTTATCGGACTAGCGGGAGCTTTAGATACGCAGTATTTT
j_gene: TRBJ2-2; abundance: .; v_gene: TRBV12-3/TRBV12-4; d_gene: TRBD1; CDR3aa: CASSDSPGTGVGELFF; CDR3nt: TGTGCCAGCAGCGACAGTCCCGGGACAGGGGTCGGGGAGCTGTTTTTT
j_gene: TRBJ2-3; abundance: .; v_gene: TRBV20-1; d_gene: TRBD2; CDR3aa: CSARASGGDTQYF; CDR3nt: TGCAGTGCTAGAGCTTCCGGGGGGGATACGCAGTATTTT
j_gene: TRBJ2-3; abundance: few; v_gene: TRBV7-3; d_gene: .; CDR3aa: CASSSSDISTDTQYF; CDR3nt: TGTGCCAGCAGCTCCTCGGACATTAGCACAGATACGCAGTATTTT
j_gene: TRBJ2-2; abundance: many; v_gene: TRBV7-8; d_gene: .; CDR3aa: CASSLVSTPAETGELFF; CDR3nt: TGTGCCAGCAGCTTAGTATCGACACCCGCTGAGACCGGGGAGCTGTTTTTT